This T cell receptor beta chain was obtained from a study of patients and donors after allogeneic stem cell transplantation. V dropped 4 bases and J dropped 4 bases, with 14 bases sitting between them. In germline, CDR1 is DFQATT, CDR2 SNEGSKA (reference sequence). This CDR3 is 14 amino acids long. TCRdb used MiXCR to reprocess the RT-PCR reads, holding one entry per CDR3 protein. The table has 95,000 to 120,000 distinct CDR3 sequences, about a third seen once. The chain joins TRBV20-1 to TRBJ1-5, with D maybe TRBD1 (5 bases). Specimen: blood, either unsorted or a sorted T cell fraction (not recorded which). This TCR was sampled from a human donor who was either an allogeneic HSCT recipient or a stem cell or donor lymphocyte infusion donor (not recorded which). It is not recorded whose cells these are; they may come from a transplant donor. CDR3 protein: CSAKTVTLNQPQHF. Written as DNA, the CDR3 is TGCAGTGCTAAGACAGTGACCCTTAATCAGCCCCAGCATTTT.